These T cell receptor beta chains were read from a single sample in a study of blood T cell repertoires in COVID-19. Clones were sequenced by immunoSEQ multiplex PCR, and TCRdb holds only the in-frame ones, with some missing. This table holds 20,000 to 25,000 clones, roughly 89% found once. The sample comprised peripheral blood. These receptors were obtained from a woman between 70 and 85 years old with active COVID-19. Both conserved end residues are part of each CDR3.

V	CDR3
TRBV7-2	CASSLSPRGYEQYF
TRBV7-9	CASAARAGDNEQFF
TRBV24-1	CATSDFWGDSYNEQFF
TRBV7-9	CASSLARGRDGYTF
TRBV29-1	CSVEAGGFSYNEQFF
TRBV30	CAWSVREIGNQPQHF
TRBV4-1	CASSQDRPPYEQYF
TRBV2	CASSTNPTLSTNQPQHF
TRBV3-1/TRBV3-2	CASTRTSDTDTQYF
TRBV29-1	CSVGTGVNQPQHF
TRBV5-1	CASSLELDSDEQFF
TRBV12-3/TRBV12-4	CASKLQGVTLHF
TRBV2	CASRGTSGGAPRQFF
TRBV29-1	CSVTRGGNNEQFF
TRBV18	CASSRSGQGSTGELFF
TRBV11-2	CASSPLGEGRGEKLFF
TRBV7-2	CASSPFSGGAGELFF
TRBV4-1	CASSQLDRQTNSPLHF
TRBV9	CASSVAAGGSTDTQYF
TRBV18	CASSPRQLRGNTIYF
TRBV19	CASGRGEDRGWSETQYF
TRBV4-2	CASSQEKELAGEDEQFF
TRBV7-2	CASSLRTGGYEQYF
TRBV27	CASSPLPWFINREKLFF
TRBV28	CASTSTGVLYYGYTF
TRBV6-5	CASSRRQGNQPQHF
TRBV18	CASSPNLAGGNTEAFF
TRBV6-5	CASSRGGQGIYGYTF
TRBV9	CASSSRTHPNTEYQETQYF
TRBV19	CASSIKPGQPNTEAFF
TRBV7-9	CASSLAGGPYEQYF
TRBV2	CASRPDRGFMETQYF
TRBV5-5	CASSLGLAGPPYGELFF
TRBV18	CASSPQRGGIYNEQFF
TRBV3-1/TRBV3-2	CASSQGGGLHKYF
TRBV5-6	CASSLWASNQPQHF
TRBV3-1/TRBV3-2	CASSARGGVQTQYF
TRBV3-1/TRBV3-2	CASSQNNGGTQYF
TRBV5-1	CASSLGRQTSGNTIYF
TRBV7-2	CASSPVGRENSPLHF
TRBV3-1/TRBV3-2	CASNPGQLAYGYTF
TRBV7-9	CASSNPRTSGGVNEQFF
TRBV7-2	CASKTSGGSYEQYF
TRBV4-1	CASSQRRGAPYNEQFF
TRBV12-3/TRBV12-4	CASSRQGGSPLHF
TRBV7-2	CASSLEPASRGNIGELFF
TRBV5-4	CASSFRQGTHNEQFF
TRBV5-5	CASSFLAGGTYEQYF